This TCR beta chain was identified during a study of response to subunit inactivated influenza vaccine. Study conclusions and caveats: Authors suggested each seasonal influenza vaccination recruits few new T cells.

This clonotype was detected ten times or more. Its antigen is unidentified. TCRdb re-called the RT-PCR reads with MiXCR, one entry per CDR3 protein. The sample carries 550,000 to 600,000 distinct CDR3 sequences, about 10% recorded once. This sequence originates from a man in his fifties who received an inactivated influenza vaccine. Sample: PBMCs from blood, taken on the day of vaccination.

The CDR3 is CASSQDERGLAQFF. The CDR3 DNA reads as TGTGCCAGCAGCCAGGACGAGAGGGGACTAGCGCAGTTCTTC. The chain uses TRBV4-2 and TRBJ2-1; 9 bases are a match to TRBD2. Germline values: CDR1 LGHNA, CDR2 YNFKEQ. After removal of 3 bases from V and 12 bases from J, the junction contained 9 bases not matched to a gene. This CDR3 has 14 residues.